This T cell receptor (beta chain) came from a study of cytomegalovirus exposure and HLA in healthy donors. Study details: Roughly 85 million unique TCRs from HLA-typed donors made up an early data release. Out of 398 genotyped donors, 81% belonged to the Caucasian-associated ancestry cluster. Findings of the study overall: The study put 160 or so TCR beta chains on its list as cytomegalovirus-associated.

In the case of this clone: No antigen is known for it.

PCR used 60 Vbeta primers and 13 Jbeta primers. Clones were read by immunoSEQ multiplex PCR, and TCRdb kept only the in-frame ones, dropping some. The table shows roughly 140,000 clones, with roughly 9.4% occurring only once. The CDR3 extends over 11 amino acids. Germline V gene sequence: CDR1 ENHRY, CDR2 SYGVKD. The V and J ends lost 6 bases and 7 bases respectively, with 9 bases between them. Donors were nominally healthy when sampled, though unrecorded immune exposures were likely. This chain uses TRBV10-3 with TRBJ1-1; weak D call: TRBD1 (5 bases). This TCR derives from a male donor in good health and CMV-seronegative. Material for sequencing was PBMCs. The CDR3 spells CAIRGTVEAFF. The CDR3 DNA is TGTGCCATCAGGGGGACTGTTGAAGCTTTCTTT.